This is a list of T cell receptor beta chains from one sample in a study of OX40 agonist ivuxolimab in advanced cancers. This table comes from immunoSEQ multiplex PCR, and its TCRdb copy is limited to in-frame clones, with some not included. The sample lists approximately 38,000 clones, around 82% occurring once. The sequencing here drew on CD4+ or CD8+ T cells sorted from blood, taken in a trial of the OX40 agonist ivuxolimab. The receptors were gathered from an adult with an advanced solid tumor such as melanoma, head and neck, liver or kidney cancer. CDR3s include the opening cysteine and the closing phenylalanine or tryptophan. D genes are given only for firm matches. For some rows the clone size is stated as once, few or many, or as a class when expanded; others skip it.

V gene,J gene,clone size,D gene,CDR3 DNA,CDR3 protein
TRBV7-9,TRBJ1-4,-,-,TGTGCCAGCGGTCAAATAGGGATTGATGAAAAACTGTTTTTT,CASGQIGIDEKLFF
TRBV29-1,TRBJ1-4,-,TRBD1,TGCAGCGCAGGACAGGCAACTAATGAAAAACTGTTTTTT,CSAGQATNEKLFF
TRBV7-2,TRBJ1-5,-,TRBD1,TGTGCCAGCAGCTTAATGACAGGGTGGAGGCAGCCCCAGCATTTT,CASSLMTGWRQPQHF
TRBV10-2,TRBJ2-5,-,TRBD1,TGCGCCAGCTACCCGGGACAGCCGAAAGAGACCCAGTACTTC,CASYPGQPKETQYF
TRBV19,TRBJ2-7,-,-,TGTGCCAGTAGTATCGAGAGCAACTCCTACGAGCAGTACTTC,CASSIESNSYEQYF
TRBV5-4,TRBJ2-6,-,-,TGTGCCAGCAGCTTAGGGGCTACCTCTGGGGCCAACGTCCTGACTTTC,CASSLGATSGANVLTF
TRBV5-1,TRBJ2-1,-,-,TGCGCCAGCAGCTTGGGATCGGGATTATCCTACAATGAGCAGTTCTTC,CASSLGSGLSYNEQFF
TRBV9,TRBJ2-7,-,-,TGTGCCAGCAGCGTAAGCACCCTAGCCGAGCAGTACTTC,CASSVSTLAEQYF
TRBV27,TRBJ1-5,-,-,TGTGCCAGCAGTTTGTCCGGTAGCAATCAGCCCCAGCATTTT,CASSLSGSNQPQHF
TRBV11-2,TRBJ2-7,-,TRBD2,TGTGCCAGCACGATGTCTAGCGGGACCAACTACGAGCAGTACTTC,CASTMSSGTNYEQYF
TRBV4-2,TRBJ2-3,-,-,TGTGCCAGCAGCCAGGGGGCCAGAGCGGGAATAGCAGATACGCAGTATTTT,CASSQGARAGIADTQYF
TRBV7-9,TRBJ2-7,-,-,TGTGCCAGCAGCCCTAATAGTCAAGGGCCTGACGAGCAGTACTTC,CASSPNSQGPDEQYF
TRBV5-1,TRBJ1-4,few,-,TGCGCCAGCAGTTGGACTTCAACTAATGAAAAACTGTTTTTT,CASSWTSTNEKLFF
TRBV4-1,TRBJ1-5,-,-,TGCGCCAGCAGCCAAGTATCCTTGGGGCGCAATCAGCCCCAGCATTTT,CASSQVSLGRNQPQHF
TRBV2,TRBJ2-2,-,-,TGTGCCAGCAGGACGGAGGGGCTTGTTACCGGGGAGCTGTTTTTT,CASRTEGLVTGELFF
TRBV19,TRBJ1-6,-,TRBD1,TGTGCCAGTAGTCGCGACAGGGACGGACAGTCACCCCTCCACTTT,CASSRDRDGQSPLHF
TRBV6-5,TRBJ2-7,-,-,TGTGCCAGCACCCGCCCGGCAGCTACCTCCTACGAGCAGTACTTC,CASTRPAATSYEQYF
TRBV19,TRBJ2-1,-,TRBD1,TGTGCCACCCGGGGACAGGGGGACGATGAGCAGTTCTTC,CATRGQGDDEQFF
TRBV19,TRBJ1-6,once,-,TGTGCCAGCCATGCTGGGGGGGTTTATTCACCCCTCCACTTT,CASHAGGVYSPLHF
TRBV2,TRBJ1-6,-,-,TGTGCCAGCAGTGAAGTGCTCCAGGAGAATTCACCCCTCCACTTT,CASSEVLQENSPLHF
TRBV2,TRBJ2-7,-,TRBD2,TGTGCCAGCAGTGAAGGACTAGCGGGATTGAGCGAGCAGTACTTC,CASSEGLAGLSEQYF
TRBV10-3,TRBJ1-4,-,TRBD1,TGTGCCATCAGTGAGTCTGGGGACAGGATTAATGAAAAACTGTTTTTT,CAISESGDRINEKLFF
TRBV29-1,TRBJ2-6,-,-,TGCAGCGTTGAAGGCCTCCCCGGGGCCAACGTCCTGACTTTC,CSVEGLPGANVLTF
TRBV20-1,TRBJ2-5,-,-,TGCAGTGCCCAAACCCAAGAGACCCAGTACTTC,CSAQTQETQYF
TRBV6-6,TRBJ2-7,-,TRBD2,TGTGCCAGCAGTTATATTCTAGCGGAGCTCTACGAGCAGTACTTC,CASSYILAELYEQYF
TRBV7-2,TRBJ2-7,-,-,TGTGCCAGCAGCTTAGGGATAGGGCTAACCCGCTACGAGCAGTACTTC,CASSLGIGLTRYEQYF
TRBV27,TRBJ2-7,-,TRBD2,TGTGCCAGCAGTTTAGGGGGGGACGAGCAGTACTTC,CASSLGGDEQYF
TRBV18,TRBJ2-5,-,-,TGTGCCAGCTCACATCAGAGCGGCAAGAACCCCCAAGAGACCCAGTACTTC,CASSHQSGKNPQETQYF
TRBV7-2,TRBJ1-2,few,-,TGTGCCAGCAGCTTCCGGACAGTCTATGGCTACACCTTC,CASSFRTVYGYTF
TRBV18,TRBJ1-1,-,-,TGTGCCAGCTCACCACGAGGTATGAACACTGAAGCTTTCTTT,CASSPRGMNTEAFF
TRBV4-3,TRBJ2-5,-,-,TGCGCCAGCAGCCAATCCAGTAGCGCAGGGGGGGAGACCCAGTACTTC,CASSQSSSAGGETQYF
TRBV18,TRBJ1-1,-,-,TGTGCCAGCTCACCCAGGGTGAACACTGAAGCTTTCTTT,CASSPRVNTEAFF
TRBV18,TRBJ2-1,-,-,TGTGCCAGCTCACCATCAGGAGGGGACAATGAGCAGTTCTTC,CASSPSGGDNEQFF
TRBV5-1,TRBJ1-4,-,-,TGCGCCAGCAGCTTGGACAGAGCTAATGAAAAACTGTTTTTT,CASSLDRANEKLFF
TRBV29-1,TRBJ2-7,once,-,TGCAGCGGGGGGGCAGGGGACCGAGACGAGCAGTACTTC,CSGGAGDRDEQYF
TRBV18,TRBJ2-3,few,TRBD2,TGTGCCAGCGGGTCGGGGACTAGCGGCACAGATACGCAGTATTTT,CASGSGTSGTDTQYF
TRBV5-1,TRBJ1-1,-,-,TGCGCCAGCAGCTTGGTAGGGGGGATGACGAACACTGAAGCTTTCTTT,CASSLVGGMTNTEAFF
TRBV9,TRBJ1-6,-,TRBD1,TGTGCCAGCAGCGTGGGGGACAGGGGGCGATCACCCCTCCACTTT,CASSVGDRGRSPLHF
TRBV7-9,TRBJ1-4,once,TRBD1,TGTGCCAGCAGCTTAACAGGGGGGAATGAAAAACTGTTTTTT,CASSLTGGNEKLFF
TRBV10-3,TRBJ2-1,-,TRBD2,TGTGCCACCCATGACGGGACTAGCAACAATGAGCAGTTCTTC,CATHDGTSNNEQFF
TRBV10-3,TRBJ1-4,few,-,TGTGCCATCAGTGCCGACGCCGGGACGGCTTCCTTTGCAACTAATGAAAAACTGTTTTTT,CAISADAGTASFATNEKLFF
TRBV7-2,TRBJ1-2,-,-,TGTGCCAGCAGCTTAGCGCGACAGCCATCCTATGGCTACACCTTC,CASSLARQPSYGYTF
TRBV30,TRBJ2-7,-,-,TGTGCCTGGAGTGTACCCAGGGTAATCTCCTACGAGCAGTACTTC,CAWSVPRVISYEQYF
TRBV5-1,TRBJ2-7,-,TRBD1,TGCGCCAGCAGCCCAAGACAGGGGTCCTCCTACGAGCAGTACTTC,CASSPRQGSSYEQYF
TRBV7-9,TRBJ2-3,-,TRBD2,TGTGCCAGCAGCTACAAAGGGGGACTAGTCCCAGATACGCAGTATTTT,CASSYKGGLVPDTQYF